This TCR beta chain was obtained from a study of T cell responses to AZD1222 COVID-19 vaccine (dated by TCRdb to the early 2020s). About the full investigation: A total of about 230 trial participants underwent TCR sequencing, of whom nearly 210 received two doses of AZD1222 and 26 received two doses of the MenACWY control vaccine. Enrollment into the trials was organized by age into subgroups of 18-55, 56-69 and 70-plus years, and those subgroups contained 148, 28 and 57 TCR-sequenced participants, respectively. The study at large found these results: Participants were mostly white British, with more females than males. The authors suggested clonal diversity may have been underestimated. After two AZD1222 doses, both the breadth and the depth of spike-specific TCRs were significantly higher than at day 0 and than in MenACWY recipients. Conclusions about previously exposed vaccinees are limited because only a handful of AZD1222 recipients were SARS-CoV-2 seropositive at baseline. The 56-69-year group was small, and its depth increase did not reach significance, likely because of low power. The vaccine-associated CD4 TCRs covered the entire spike protein, and the dominant responses fell in regions 160-218 and 743-854. Because no day 14 peak-response samples were available, the repertoires could be characterized only after the peak T cell response. Epitopes outside the regions mutated in the B.1.351 and B.1.1.7 variants were reportedly recognized by nearly half of the unique spike-specific TCRs.

The CDR3 regions of human TCRbeta chains were subjected to immunosequencing. On the authors' methods: TCRs in the repertoires were compared against a reference library of SARS-CoV-2-specific TCRs that had been generated with the MIRA antigen-specificity platform. Breadth was defined as the fraction of unique TCRs that were SARS-CoV-2-associated, and depth was defined as the fraction of total T cells that were SARS-CoV-2-associated. Using the MIRA data, each spike-specific TCR was assigned both to the spike region to which the TCR was reactive and to a CD4 or CD8 class. Log10-transformed breadth and depth values were compared by one-way ANOVA with Sidak's multiple comparisons tests. TCRdb holds this immuneACCESS table with in-frame rearrangements only. Some clones are missing; in checked studies, unresolved V genes explain under half, and the rest has no known cause. The DNA gave D and trimming, while V, J and clone size come from that table. Here the sample has around 130,000 clones; around 90% occur a single time. Of the sample, around 1.1% falls within the top ten clones.

To note about this clone: Its antigen is currently not known. No much larger clonotype is one base removed from it; base qualities were not supplied.

The time point label here, explained by the study, means: about 28 days (+/-7) after the second vaccine dose. AZD1222 recipients with second doses at about 4 weeks or about 12 weeks were pooled, because spike-specific TCR depth and breadth did not differ between schedules. The vaccinee samples were drawn from two UK trials, COV001 and COV002, one of which was a single-blind randomized controlled phase 2/3 trial testing AZD1222 (ChAdOx1 nCoV-19) in healthy adults. For TCRbeta chain sequencing, PBMC samples from trial participants were taken at day 0 and at day 28 after the second dose. This specimen consisted of peripheral blood, obtained 28 days after the second AZD1222 dose. This sequence was found in an adult who received the AZD1222 COVID-19 vaccine.

The CDR3 loop reads CASSLGQNTEAFF. The DNA is TGTGCCAGCAGTTTGGGTCAGAACACTGAAGCTTTCTTT. The chain was built from TRBV27 and TRBJ1-1; the D gene identity is not certain. The junction shows trimming of 3 bases on V and 1 base on J, plus 6 bases between the germline ends. CDR1 and CDR2 (MNHEY, SMNVEV) derive from the germline V gene (reference sequence). The CDR3 sequence holds 13 residues, the cysteine and phenylalanine included. Only the CDR3 portion is preserved as DNA: 39 bases, with reading frame beginning at the first base.